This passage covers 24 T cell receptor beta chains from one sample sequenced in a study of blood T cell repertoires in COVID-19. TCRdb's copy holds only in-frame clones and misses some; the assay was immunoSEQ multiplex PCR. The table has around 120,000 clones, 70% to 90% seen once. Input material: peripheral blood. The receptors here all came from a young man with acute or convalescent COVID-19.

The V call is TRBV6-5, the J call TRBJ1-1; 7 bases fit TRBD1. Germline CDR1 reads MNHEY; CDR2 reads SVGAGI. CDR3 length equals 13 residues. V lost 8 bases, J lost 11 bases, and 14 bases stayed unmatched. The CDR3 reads CASELEQGGMAFF. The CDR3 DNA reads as TGTGCCAGCGAGTTGGAGCAGGGGGGTATGGCTTTCTTT.

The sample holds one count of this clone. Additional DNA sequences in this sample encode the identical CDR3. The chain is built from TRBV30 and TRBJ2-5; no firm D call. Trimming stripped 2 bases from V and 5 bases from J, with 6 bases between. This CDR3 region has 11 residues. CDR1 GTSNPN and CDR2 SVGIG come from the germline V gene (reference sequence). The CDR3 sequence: CAWSPGETQYF. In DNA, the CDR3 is TGTGCCTGGAGTCCCGGGGAGACCCAGTACTTC. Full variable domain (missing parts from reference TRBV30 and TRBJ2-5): SQTIHQWPATLVQPVGSPLSLECTVEGTSNPNLYWYRQAAGRGLQLLFYSVGIGQISSEVPQNLSASRPQDRQFILSSKKLLLSDSGFYLCAWSPGETQYFGPGTRLLVL.

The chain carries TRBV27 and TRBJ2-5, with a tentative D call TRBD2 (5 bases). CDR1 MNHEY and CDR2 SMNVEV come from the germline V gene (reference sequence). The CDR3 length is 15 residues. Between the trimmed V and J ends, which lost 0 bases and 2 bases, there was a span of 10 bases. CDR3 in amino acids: CASSLSASKQETQYF. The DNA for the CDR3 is TGTGCCAGCAGTTTATCGGCTAGCAAACAAGAGACCCAGTACTTC.

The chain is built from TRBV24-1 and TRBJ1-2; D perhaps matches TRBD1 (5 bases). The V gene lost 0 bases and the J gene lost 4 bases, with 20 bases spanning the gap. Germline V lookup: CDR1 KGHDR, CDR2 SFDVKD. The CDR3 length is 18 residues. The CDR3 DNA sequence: TGTGCCACCAGTGATTTGAAAACTGACAGTCTCTTCATCTATGGCTACACCTTC. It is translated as CATSDLKTDSLFIYGYTF.

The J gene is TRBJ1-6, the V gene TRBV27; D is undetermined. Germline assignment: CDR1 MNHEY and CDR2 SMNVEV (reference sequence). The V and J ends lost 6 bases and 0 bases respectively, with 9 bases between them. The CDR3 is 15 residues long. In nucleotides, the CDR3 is TGTGCCAGCAGCGCAGGAAGCTCCTATAATTCACCCCTCCACTTT. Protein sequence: CASSAGSSYNSPLHF.

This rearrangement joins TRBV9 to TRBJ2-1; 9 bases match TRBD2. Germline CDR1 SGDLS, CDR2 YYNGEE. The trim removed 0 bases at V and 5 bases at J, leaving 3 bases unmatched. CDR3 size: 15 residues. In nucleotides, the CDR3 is TGTGCCAGCAGCGTAGTTGCGGGGGGGAACAATGAGCAGTTCTTC. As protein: CASSVVAGGNNEQFF.

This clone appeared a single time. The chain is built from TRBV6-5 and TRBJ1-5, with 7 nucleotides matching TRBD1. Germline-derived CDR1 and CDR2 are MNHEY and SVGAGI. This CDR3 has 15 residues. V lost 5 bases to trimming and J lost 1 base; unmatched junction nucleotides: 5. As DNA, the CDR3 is TGTGCCAGCAGTCCCCGGGACAGAAGCAATCAGCCCCAGCATTTT. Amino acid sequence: CASSPRDRSNQPQHF.

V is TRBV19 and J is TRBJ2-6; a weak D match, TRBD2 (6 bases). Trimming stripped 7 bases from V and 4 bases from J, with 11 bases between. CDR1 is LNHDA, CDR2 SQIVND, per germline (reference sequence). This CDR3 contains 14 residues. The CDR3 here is CASISRGGANVLTF. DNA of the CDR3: TGTGCCAGTATCTCCCGGGGGGGGGCCAACGTCCTGACTTTC.

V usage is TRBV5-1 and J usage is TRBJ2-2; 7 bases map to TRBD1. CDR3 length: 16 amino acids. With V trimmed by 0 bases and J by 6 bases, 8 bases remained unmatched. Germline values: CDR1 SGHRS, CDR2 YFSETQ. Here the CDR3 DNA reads TGCGCCAGCAGCTTGGGTGACAGGGTTCGGGCCGGGGAGCTGTTTTTT. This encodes CASSLGDRVRAGELFF.

The CDR3 sequence is CSVARRGESYEQYF. DNA for the CDR3: TGCAGCGTCGCCCGGAGGGGAGAATCCTACGAGCAGTACTTC. The chain couples TRBV29-1 to TRBJ2-7; tentatively, D is TRBD2 (6 bases). The CDR3 spans 14 residues. Germline CDR1 SQVTM, CDR2 ANQGSEA. The ends were cut back, 6 bases at V and 1 base at J, with 16 bases in the middle.

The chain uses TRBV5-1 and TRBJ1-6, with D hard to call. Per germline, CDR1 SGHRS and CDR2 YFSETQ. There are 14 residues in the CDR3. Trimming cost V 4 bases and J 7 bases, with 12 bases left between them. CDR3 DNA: TGCGCCAGCAGCCCGAGGTCCTCCAATTCACCCCTCCACTTT. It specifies CASSPRSSNSPLHF.

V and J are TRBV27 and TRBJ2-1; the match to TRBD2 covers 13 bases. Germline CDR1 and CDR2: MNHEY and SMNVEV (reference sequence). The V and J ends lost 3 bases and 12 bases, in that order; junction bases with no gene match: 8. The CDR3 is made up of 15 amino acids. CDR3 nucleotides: TGTGCCAGCAGTTTCGGGACTAGCGGGGCCCGAGGGCAGTTCTTC. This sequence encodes CASSFGTSGARGQFF.

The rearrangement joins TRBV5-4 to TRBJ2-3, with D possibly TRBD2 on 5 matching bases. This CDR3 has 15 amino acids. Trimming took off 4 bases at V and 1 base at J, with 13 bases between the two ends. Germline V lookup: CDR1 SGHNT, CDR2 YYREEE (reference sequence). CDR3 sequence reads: CASSRDFGGTDTQYF. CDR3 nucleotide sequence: TGTGCCAGCAGCCGGGATTTCGGGGGCACAGATACGCAGTATTTT.

The CDR3 nucleotides read TGTGCCAGCAGCTTAGGCACGGACAGCGGAAACACCATATATTTT. The encoded protein is CASSLGTDSGNTIYF. This chain joins TRBV7-9 and TRBJ1-3; D possibly corresponds to TRBD1 (6 bases). V gave up 1 base and J gave up 4 bases, with 11 bases separating them. Germline-derived CDR1 and CDR2 are SEHNR and FQNEAQ (reference sequence). This CDR3 is 15 amino acids long.

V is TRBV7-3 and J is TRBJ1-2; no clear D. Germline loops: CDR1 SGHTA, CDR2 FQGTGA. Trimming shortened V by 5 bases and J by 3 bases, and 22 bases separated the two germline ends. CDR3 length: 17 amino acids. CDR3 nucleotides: TGTGCCAGCAGCACGAAGACCCGGCAACCCCAGGACTATGGCTACACCTTC. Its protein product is CASSTKTRQPQDYGYTF. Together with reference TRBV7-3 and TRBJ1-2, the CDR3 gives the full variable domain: GAGVSQTPSNKVTEKGKYVELRCDPISGHTALYWYRQSLGQGPEFLIYFQGTGAADDSGLPNDRFFAVRPEGSVSTLKIQRTERGDSAVYLCASSTKTRQPQDYGYTFGSGTRLTVV.

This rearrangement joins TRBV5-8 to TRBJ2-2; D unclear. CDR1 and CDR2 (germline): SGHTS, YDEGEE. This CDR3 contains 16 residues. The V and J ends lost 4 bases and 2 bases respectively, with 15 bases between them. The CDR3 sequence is CASSPFLFSNTGELFF. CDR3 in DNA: TGTGCCAGCAGCCCTTTTCTTTTTAGCAACACCGGGGAGCTGTTTTTT.

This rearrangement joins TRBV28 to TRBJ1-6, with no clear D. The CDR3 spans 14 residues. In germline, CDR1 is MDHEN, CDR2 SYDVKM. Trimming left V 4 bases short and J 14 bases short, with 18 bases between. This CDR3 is CASSSRRSDGALHF. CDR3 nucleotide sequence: TGTGCCAGCAGTTCTCGTCGCTCCGACGGAGCCCTCCACTTT.

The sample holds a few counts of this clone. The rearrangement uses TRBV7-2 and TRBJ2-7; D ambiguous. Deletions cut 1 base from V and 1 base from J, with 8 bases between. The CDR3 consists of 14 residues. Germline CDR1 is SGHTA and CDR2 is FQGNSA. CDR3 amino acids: CASSLVVTSYEQYV. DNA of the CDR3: TGTGCCAGCAGCTTAGTTGTTACTTCCTACGAGCAGTACGTC.

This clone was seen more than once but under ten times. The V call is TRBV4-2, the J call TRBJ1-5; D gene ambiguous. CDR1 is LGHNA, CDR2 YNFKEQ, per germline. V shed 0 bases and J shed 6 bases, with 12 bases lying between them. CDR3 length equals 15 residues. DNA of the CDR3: TGTGCCAGCAGCCAAGATATCAGGCGTGGTCAGCCCCAGCATTTT. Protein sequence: CASSQDIRRGQPQHF.

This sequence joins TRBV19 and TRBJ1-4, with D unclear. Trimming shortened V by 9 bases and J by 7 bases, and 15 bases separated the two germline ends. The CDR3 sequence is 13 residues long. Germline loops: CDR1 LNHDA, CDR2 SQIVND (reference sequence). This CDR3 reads CASSRRLGEKLFF. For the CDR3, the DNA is TGTGCCAGCAGTCGGAGGTTGGGTGAAAAACTGTTTTTT.

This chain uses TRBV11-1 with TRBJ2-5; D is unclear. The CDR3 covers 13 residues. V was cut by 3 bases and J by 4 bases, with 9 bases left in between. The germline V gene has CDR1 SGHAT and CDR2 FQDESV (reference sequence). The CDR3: CASSLRYGETQYF. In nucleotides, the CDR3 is TGTGCCAGCAGCTTGCGATATGGAGAGACCCAGTACTTC.

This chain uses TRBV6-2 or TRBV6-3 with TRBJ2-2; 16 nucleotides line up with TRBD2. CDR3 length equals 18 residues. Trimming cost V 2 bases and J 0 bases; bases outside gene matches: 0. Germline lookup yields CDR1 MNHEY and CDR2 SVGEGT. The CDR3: CASSYGTSGGANTGELFF. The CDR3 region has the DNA TGTGCCAGCAGTTACGGGACTAGCGGGGGGGCGAACACCGGGGAGCTGTTTTTT.

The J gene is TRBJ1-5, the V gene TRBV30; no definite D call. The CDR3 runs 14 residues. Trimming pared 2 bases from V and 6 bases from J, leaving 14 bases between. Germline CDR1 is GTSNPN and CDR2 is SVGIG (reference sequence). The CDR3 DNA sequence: TGTGCCTGGAGTACCCCCAGGCACACTCAGCCCCAGCATTTT. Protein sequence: CAWSTPRHTQPQHF.

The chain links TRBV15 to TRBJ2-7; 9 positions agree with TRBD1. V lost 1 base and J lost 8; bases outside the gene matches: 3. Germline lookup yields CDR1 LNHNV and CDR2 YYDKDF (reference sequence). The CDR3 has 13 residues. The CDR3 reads CATSRGTGAKQYF. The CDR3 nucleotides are TGTGCCACCAGCAGAGGGACAGGGGCCAAGCAGTACTTC.